Below are 13 T cell receptor beta chains sequenced from a single sample in a study of T cells in localized non-small cell lung cancer. Assay: immunoSEQ multiplex PCR; the TCRdb copy retains only in-frame clones and omits some. The sample gives roughly 40,000 clones, around 87% of which show up once; 3.5% to 4% is in the top ten. The material sequenced was peripheral blood, taken before any cancer treatment. The source is a man aged 18-55 years with stage I lung adenocarcinoma.

V is TRBV6-1 and J is TRBJ1-1, with D hard to call. With 0 bases removed from V and 6 bases from J, the gap between germline ends came to 11 bases. Germline lookup yields CDR1 MNHNS and CDR2 SASEGT. This CDR3 has 14 amino acids. DNA of the CDR3: TGTGCCAGCAGTGAAGCGAGAGGGTTAGCTGAAGCTTTCTTT. The encoded protein is CASSEARGLAEAFF.

The chain joins TRBV9 to TRBJ2-1; no reliable D call. V was pared by 0 bases and J by 4 bases, with 17 bases between. Looked up from germline, CDR1 is SGDLS and CDR2 is YYNGEE. This CDR3 comprises 17 residues. Here the CDR3 DNA reads TGTGCCAGCAGCGTAGAGGGTTCCCGGCGGTCTTACAATGAGCAGTTCTTC. It encodes CASSVEGSRRSYNEQFF.

V is TRBV5-1 and J is TRBJ2-5; D is unclear. The CDR3 consists of 12 residues. V was pared by 4 bases and J by 5 bases, with 9 bases between. Germline V CDR1 and CDR2: SGHRS, YFSETQ. CDR3 protein: CASSDIWETQYF. DNA of the CDR3: TGCGCCAGCAGCGACATCTGGGAGACCCAGTACTTC.

The V gene is TRBV2, the J gene TRBJ2-1; TRBD2 matches 10 bases. The V segment lost 5 bases and the J segment 4 bases; nucleotides outside the gene matches: 5. CDR3 size: 15 residues. Germline V gene data show CDR1 as SNHLY and CDR2 as FYNNEI. The CDR3 sequence: CASSLLAGVYNEQFF. CDR3 nucleotides: TGTGCCAGCAGTCTTCTAGCGGGGGTTTACAATGAGCAGTTCTTC.

V gene TRBV6-6 combines with J gene TRBJ1-3; D possibly corresponds to TRBD1 (6 bases). The CDR3 runs to 13 residues. The germline V gene has CDR1 MNHNY and CDR2 SVGAGI (reference sequence). Trimming took off 8 bases at V and 2 bases at J, with 10 bases between the two ends. The CDR3 here is CASQRGAGNTIYF. CDR3 nucleotide sequence: TGTGCCAGCCAGAGGGGGGCTGGAAACACCATATATTTT.

The rearrangement links TRBV7-9 to TRBJ1-1; 7 positions agree with TRBD1. The CDR3 extends over 15 amino acids. V dropped 5 bases and J dropped 3; count of bases not matched to a gene: 9. Germline-derived CDR1 and CDR2 are SEHNR and FQNEAQ (reference sequence). CDR3 in DNA: TGTGCCAGCAGCGACCACAGGGGTCGGGACACTGAAGCTTTCTTT. This translates into CASSDHRGRDTEAFF.

The rearrangement links TRBV11-2 to TRBJ2-1; D might be TRBD2 (5 bases). Germline values: CDR1 SGHAT, CDR2 FQNNGV. This CDR3 is built from 16 residues. The ends were cut back, 3 bases at V and 5 bases at J, with 17 bases in the middle. The CDR3 protein is CASSLEDARTNNEQFF. The CDR3 coding sequence is TGTGCCAGCAGCTTGGAGGACGCCCGCACTAACAATGAGCAGTTCTTC.

This chain joins TRBV2 and TRBJ1-4; D is unresolved. V was cut by 7 bases and J by 3 bases, with 9 bases left in between. There are 13 residues in the CDR3. Germline-derived CDR1 and CDR2 are SNHLY and FYNNEI. The CDR3 region is CASTGRANEKLFF. CDR3 coding DNA: TGTGCCAGCACAGGCCGGGCTAATGAAAAACTGTTTTTT.

The rearrangement joins TRBV5-6 to TRBJ2-3, with 7 bases fitting TRBD2. Trimming took 0 bases from V and 2 from J; bases not matched to a gene: 6. Germline CDR1 and CDR2: SGHDT and YYEEEE. The CDR3 is 16 amino acids. The CDR3 region has the DNA TGTGCCAGCAGCTTGGGTCTGGGGGGGTACACAGATACGCAGTATTTT. This translates into CASSLGLGGYTDTQYF.

The rearrangement links TRBV7-9 to TRBJ1-4; D ambiguous. The CDR3 runs 13 residues. Germline V gene lookup returns CDR1 SEHNR and CDR2 FQNEAQ (reference sequence). The V end lost 0 bases, the J end lost 14 bases, and 13 bases lay between the germline ends. The CDR3 sequence: CASSLADVRRLFF. For the CDR3, the DNA is TGTGCCAGCAGCTTAGCCGACGTAAGACGGCTGTTTTTT. Complete variable domain (other parts from reference TRBV7-9 and TRBJ1-4): DTGVSQNPRHKITKRGQNVTFRCDPISEHNRLYWYRQTLGQGPEFLTYFQNEAQLEKSRLLSDRFSAERPKGSFSTLEIQRTEQGDSAMYLCASSLADVRRLFFGSGTQLSVL.

The J gene is TRBJ1-1, the V gene TRBV6-1, with D hard to call. This CDR3 is 14 amino acids long. The germline gives CDR1 MNHNS, CDR2 SASEGT. V lost 2 bases to trimming and J lost 1 base, with 8 bases between them. The CDR3 loop reads CASSERSGNTEAFF. The CDR3 DNA is TGTGCCAGCAGTGAAAGGTCGGGGAACACTGAAGCTTTCTTT.

The chain uses TRBV10-3 and TRBJ1-3; D not certain. This CDR3 comprises 13 residues. V was clipped by 8 bases and J by 4 bases, with 12 bases between them. The V gene's germline CDR1 is ENHRY and CDR2 SYGVKD. The CDR3 loop reads CAISSPPGNTIYF. The CDR3 nucleotides read TGTGCCATCTCGAGCCCTCCCGGAAACACCATATATTTT.

This chain joins TRBV29-1 and TRBJ2-7; 7 positions match TRBD1. There are 13 residues in the CDR3. After removal of 7 bases from V and 6 bases from J, the junction contained 12 bases not matched to a gene. The germline gives CDR1 SQVTM, CDR2 ANQGSEA. CDR3 bases: TGCAGCGCCACGACAGGGACGGCCCGCGAGCAGTACTTC. The encoded protein is CSATTGTAREQYF.